The clone carrying this TCR beta chain has only a few counts. No antigen is known for it. It was cDNA, reverse transcribed from extracted RNA, that served as the sequencing template. The table came from immunoSEQ multiplex PCR; TCRdb's copy has only in-frame clones and leaves some out. The sample contains around 35,000 clones, approximately 60% of which appear only once. The record originates from a study of CD8+ T cells in alopecia areata. Study results and caveats: Clonality in lesional scalp, especially alopecia totalis/universalis, exceeded that of normal scalp. With patients, TCR sharing proved less clear than in mice, a difference possibly related to HLA.

Alopecia areata patients provided lesional scalp punch biopsies and peripheral blood. Trimming removed 5 bases at V and 0 bases at J, with 14 bases between. The CDR3 loop spans 15 amino acids. Per germline, CDR1 SQVTM and CDR2 ANQGSEA. The chain joins TRBV29-1 to TRBJ2-1, with TRBD2 as a possible D gene (5 bases). The sequence was obtained from a human donor with alopecia areata. What was sequenced was NKG2D-high CD8+ T cells sorted from blood. CDR3 DNA: TGCAGCGTTAGACAAGCGGTTCTCTCCTACAATGAGCAGTTCTTC. It encodes CSVRQAVLSYNEQFF.